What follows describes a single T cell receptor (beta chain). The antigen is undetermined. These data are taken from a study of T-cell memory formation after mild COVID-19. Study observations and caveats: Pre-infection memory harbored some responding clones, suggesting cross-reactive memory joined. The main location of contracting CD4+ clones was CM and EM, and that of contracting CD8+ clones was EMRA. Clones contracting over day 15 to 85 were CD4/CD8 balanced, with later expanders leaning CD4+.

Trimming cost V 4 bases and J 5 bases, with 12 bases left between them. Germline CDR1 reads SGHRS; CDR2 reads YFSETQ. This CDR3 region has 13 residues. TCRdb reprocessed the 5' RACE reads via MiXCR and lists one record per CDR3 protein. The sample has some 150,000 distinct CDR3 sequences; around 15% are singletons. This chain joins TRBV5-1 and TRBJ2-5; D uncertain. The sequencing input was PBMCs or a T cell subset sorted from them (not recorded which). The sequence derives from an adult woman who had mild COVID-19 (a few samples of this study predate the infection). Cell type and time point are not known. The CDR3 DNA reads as TGCGCCAGCAGCCATAGGCTAGAGGAGACCCAGTACTTC. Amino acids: CASSHRLEETQYF.